Presented here are 6 T cell receptor beta chains from one specimen sequenced in a study of T cells in localized non-small cell lung cancer. The repertoire was sequenced with immunoSEQ multiplex PCR; TCRdb's copy has only in-frame clones and lacks some. The sample has 25,000 to 30,000 clones; around 90% are singletons. Source: peripheral blood, taken before any cancer treatment. Receptors originate from a woman between 18 and 55 years old with stage I lung adenocarcinoma.

The CDR3 sequence: CASSLGRARDYEAFF. CDR3 DNA sequence: TGTGCCAGCAGCTTGGGGAGGGCGCGAGACTATGAAGCTTTCTTT. The rearrangement uses TRBV7-2 and TRBJ1-1; D not certain. This CDR3 has 15 residues. Between the trimmed V and J ends, which lost 3 bases and 7 bases, there was a span of 18 bases. Germline V gene lookup returns CDR1 SGHTA and CDR2 FQGNSA.

The chain has TRBV7-3 and TRBJ2-1, with 8 bases fitting TRBD2. CDR1 and CDR2 (germline): SGHTA, FQGTGA. The CDR3 covers 15 residues. V trimming: 5 bases; J trimming: 4 bases; junction bases outside the gene matches: 7. CDR3: CASSPTAGVYNEQFF. The CDR3 coding sequence is TGTGCCAGCAGCCCAACAGCGGGAGTGTACAATGAGCAGTTCTTC. Full variable domain (outside the CDR3, taken from reference TRBV7-3 and TRBJ2-1): GAGVSQTPSNKVTEKGKYVELRCDPISGHTALYWYRQSLGQGPEFLIYFQGTGAADDSGLPNDRFFAVRPEGSVSTLKIQRTERGDSAVYLCASSPTAGVYNEQFFGPGTRLTVL.

The chain uses TRBV7-3 and TRBJ1-3, with 8 bases matching TRBD1. The ends lost 6 bases at V and 1 base at J; junction bases unmatched: 5. Germline CDR1 is SGHTA and CDR2 is FQGTGA. The CDR3 contains 15 residues. The CDR3 DNA reads TGTGCCAGCAGGGACAGGGATGGATCTGGAAACACCATATATTTT. It is translated as CASRDRDGSGNTIYF.

This sequence joins TRBV7-8 and TRBJ2-3; D may be TRBD2 (6 bases). V was shortened by 1 base and J by 2 bases, with 13 bases between the two germline ends. From germline, CDR1 is SGHVS and CDR2 FQNEAQ. This CDR3 is 16 amino acids long. The CDR3 DNA reads TGTGCCAGCAGCTTAGGATGGCTAGCGCACACAGATACGCAGTATTTT. The encoded protein is CASSLGWLAHTDTQYF.

This chain uses TRBV7-2 with TRBJ2-1; TRBD2 is a possible D gene (6 bases). Germline assignment: CDR1 SGHTA and CDR2 FQGNSA. This CDR3 region has 15 residues. V lost 1 base to trimming and J lost 1 base, with 8 bases between them. This CDR3 reads CASSLVAGSYNEQFF. The CDR3 DNA is TGTGCCAGCAGCTTAGTTGCGGGGTCCTACAATGAGCAGTTCTTC.

The chain employs TRBV15 and TRBJ2-7; no clear D gene. V was cut by 0 bases and J by 3 bases, with 9 bases left in between. CDR1 LNHNV and CDR2 YYDKDF come from the germline V gene (reference sequence). The CDR3 consists of 14 residues. The CDR3 DNA reads as TGTGCCACCAGCAGAGATAGGATTGACTACGAGCAGTACTTC. It translates to CATSRDRIDYEQYF.